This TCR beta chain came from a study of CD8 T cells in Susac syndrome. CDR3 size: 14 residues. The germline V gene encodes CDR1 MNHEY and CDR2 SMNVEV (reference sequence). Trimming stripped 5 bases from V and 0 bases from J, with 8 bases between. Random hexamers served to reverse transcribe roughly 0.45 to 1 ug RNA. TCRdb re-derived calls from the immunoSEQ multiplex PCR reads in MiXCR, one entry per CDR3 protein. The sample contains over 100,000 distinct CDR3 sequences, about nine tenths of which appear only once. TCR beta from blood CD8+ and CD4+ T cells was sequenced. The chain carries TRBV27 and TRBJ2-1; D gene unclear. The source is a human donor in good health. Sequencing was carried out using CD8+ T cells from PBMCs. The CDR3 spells CASSPRVSYNEQFF. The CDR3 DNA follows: TGTGCCAGCAGTCCCCGGGTCTCCTACAATGAGCAGTTCTTC.